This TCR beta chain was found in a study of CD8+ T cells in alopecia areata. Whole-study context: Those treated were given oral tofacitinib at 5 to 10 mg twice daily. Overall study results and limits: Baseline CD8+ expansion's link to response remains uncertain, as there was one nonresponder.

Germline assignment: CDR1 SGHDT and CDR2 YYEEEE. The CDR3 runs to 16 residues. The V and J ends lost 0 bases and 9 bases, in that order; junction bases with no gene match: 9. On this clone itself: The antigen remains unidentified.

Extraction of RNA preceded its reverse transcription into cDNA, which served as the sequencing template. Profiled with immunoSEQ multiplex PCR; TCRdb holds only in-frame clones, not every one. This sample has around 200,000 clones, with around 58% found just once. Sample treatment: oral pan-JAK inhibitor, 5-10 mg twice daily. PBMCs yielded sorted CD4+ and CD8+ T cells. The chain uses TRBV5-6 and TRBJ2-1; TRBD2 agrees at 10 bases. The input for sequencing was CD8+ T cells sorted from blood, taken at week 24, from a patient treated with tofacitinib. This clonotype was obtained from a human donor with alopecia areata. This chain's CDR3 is CASSLGLSGGAIEQFF. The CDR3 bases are TGTGCCAGCAGCTTGGGCTTAAGCGGGGGGGCCATTGAGCAGTTCTTC.